Listed below are T cell receptor beta chains from one sample, sequenced in a study of T cell responses to AZD1222 COVID-19 vaccine. The repertoire was sequenced with immunoSEQ multiplex PCR; TCRdb's copy has only in-frame clones and lacks some. The table records over 95,000 clones, just over 90% of them present only once. The sequencing used peripheral blood, collected on day 0 of AZD1222 vaccination. Every receptor here comes from an adult in good health. Each CDR3 is given with its conserved first and last residue. A D gene is named only where the DNA matches it firmly. Not all rows give a size; the values are once, few, many and, for expanded clones, a class.

v_call: TRBV7-9; clone_size: -; j_call: TRBJ1-2; d_call: -; cdr3_nt: TGTGCCAGCATCAATACGGAAAGACAGGACTATGGCTACACCTTC; cdr3_aa: CASINTERQDYGYTF
v_call: TRBV3-1/TRBV3-2; clone_size: -; j_call: TRBJ1-1; d_call: -; cdr3_nt: TGTGCCAGCAGCCAAACTAGGGTGAACACTGAAGCTTTCTTT; cdr3_aa: CASSQTRVNTEAFF
v_call: TRBV11-2; clone_size: -; j_call: TRBJ2-5; d_call: TRBD1; cdr3_nt: TGTGCCAGCAGCTCCGGGACAGGGACCTCGGGGACCCAGTACTTC; cdr3_aa: CASSSGTGTSGTQYF
v_call: TRBV29-1; clone_size: -; j_call: TRBJ2-7; d_call: -; cdr3_nt: TGCAGCGTTGACGGGGGGACCAGTACAGGGAACGAGCAGTACTTC; cdr3_aa: CSVDGGTSTGNEQYF
v_call: TRBV11-3; clone_size: -; j_call: TRBJ2-3; d_call: TRBD2; cdr3_nt: TGTGCCAGCAGCCATCAGACTAGCGGACCCAGCACAGATACGCAGTATTTT; cdr3_aa: CASSHQTSGPSTDTQYF
v_call: TRBV6-5; clone_size: -; j_call: TRBJ2-7; d_call: -; cdr3_nt: TGTGCCAGCAGTCCAGGGGCCCTGAGGTACGAGCAGTACTTC; cdr3_aa: CASSPGALRYEQYF
v_call: TRBV9; clone_size: -; j_call: TRBJ1-4; d_call: TRBD1; cdr3_nt: TGTGCCAGCAGCGTCGGGACAGGGAATGAAAAACTGTTTTTT; cdr3_aa: CASSVGTGNEKLFF
v_call: TRBV6-5; clone_size: -; j_call: TRBJ2-3; d_call: TRBD2; cdr3_nt: TGTGCCAGCAGGCTAGCGGCTAGCACAGATACGCAGTATTTT; cdr3_aa: CASRLAASTDTQYF
v_call: TRBV5-6; clone_size: -; j_call: TRBJ2-1; d_call: TRBD2; cdr3_nt: TGTGCCAGCAGCATACCCGGGACTAGCGGGACCAATGAGCAGTTCTTC; cdr3_aa: CASSIPGTSGTNEQFF
v_call: TRBV2; clone_size: -; j_call: TRBJ1-5; d_call: -; cdr3_nt: TGTGCCAGCAGTCCATCGGGGCAGGGTTACCAGCCCCAGCATTTT; cdr3_aa: CASSPSGQGYQPQHF
v_call: TRBV12-3/TRBV12-4; clone_size: -; j_call: TRBJ2-3; d_call: TRBD1; cdr3_nt: TGTGCCAGCAGTTTAGACAGGGGAGATACGCAGTATTTT; cdr3_aa: CASSLDRGDTQYF
v_call: TRBV6-2/TRBV6-3; clone_size: -; j_call: TRBJ1-5; d_call: -; cdr3_nt: TGTGCCAGCAGTTACCGGGCCTCTGGGCCCCAGCATTTT; cdr3_aa: CASSYRASGPQHF
v_call: TRBV10-2; clone_size: -; j_call: TRBJ2-7; d_call: -; cdr3_nt: TGCGCCAGCAGTTGGACAGAGTATGCCTACGAGCAGTACTTC; cdr3_aa: CASSWTEYAYEQYF
v_call: TRBV27; clone_size: -; j_call: TRBJ1-4; d_call: -; cdr3_nt: TGTGCCAGCAGTCCAAGGGACGGGGCGGAAAAACTGTTTTTT; cdr3_aa: CASSPRDGAEKLFF
v_call: TRBV6-2/TRBV6-3; clone_size: -; j_call: TRBJ1-4; d_call: -; cdr3_nt: TGTGCCAGCAGTTACTTAGGAGAAAAACTGTTTTTT; cdr3_aa: CASSYLGEKLFF
v_call: TRBV6-2/TRBV6-3; clone_size: -; j_call: TRBJ1-3; d_call: -; cdr3_nt: TGTGCCAGCAGTTACGAGGGGCCCCACTCTGGAAACACCATATATTTT; cdr3_aa: CASSYEGPHSGNTIYF
v_call: TRBV19; clone_size: once; j_call: TRBJ1-1; d_call: -; cdr3_nt: TGTGCCAGCAAACGGGGCAGACTCACTGAAGCTTTCTTT; cdr3_aa: CASKRGRLTEAFF
v_call: TRBV7-9; clone_size: -; j_call: TRBJ1-3; d_call: -; cdr3_nt: TGTGCCAGCACCGCAGACTCTGGAAACACCATATATTTT; cdr3_aa: CASTADSGNTIYF
v_call: TRBV28; clone_size: -; j_call: TRBJ1-2; d_call: TRBD1; cdr3_nt: TGTGCCAGCACTCAAGGAGGGACAGGGGGAAACTATGGCTACACCTTC; cdr3_aa: CASTQGGTGGNYGYTF
v_call: TRBV5-4; clone_size: -; j_call: TRBJ2-7; d_call: -; cdr3_nt: TGTGCCAGCAGCCATCACCAAGGGGTCTCCTACGAGCAGTACTTC; cdr3_aa: CASSHHQGVSYEQYF
v_call: TRBV27; clone_size: -; j_call: TRBJ1-2; d_call: -; cdr3_nt: TGTGCCAGCAGATCCGGACGCTATGGCTACACCTTC; cdr3_aa: CASRSGRYGYTF
v_call: TRBV5-1; clone_size: few; j_call: TRBJ2-3; d_call: TRBD1; cdr3_nt: TGCGCCAGCAGCTTGGTGGGGACAGGGTTAGATACGCAGTATTTT; cdr3_aa: CASSLVGTGLDTQYF
v_call: TRBV11-3; clone_size: -; j_call: TRBJ2-1; d_call: -; cdr3_nt: TGTGCCAGCAGCTTAGATGTCAGACACAATGAGCAGTTCTTC; cdr3_aa: CASSLDVRHNEQFF
v_call: TRBV21-1; clone_size: few; j_call: TRBJ2-7; d_call: -; cdr3_nt: TGTGCCAGCAGCAAAAAATGGTCGGGGACAGATAATTCCTACGAGCAGTACTTC; cdr3_aa: CASSKKWSGTDNSYEQYF
v_call: TRBV6-2/TRBV6-3; clone_size: -; j_call: TRBJ2-1; d_call: -; cdr3_nt: TGTGCCAGCAGTTACCTGAATGAGCAGTTCTTC; cdr3_aa: CASSYLNEQFF
v_call: TRBV18; clone_size: -; j_call: TRBJ1-1; d_call: -; cdr3_nt: TGTGCCAGCTCATTGATGGGCACTGAAGCTTTCTTT; cdr3_aa: CASSLMGTEAFF
v_call: TRBV24-1; clone_size: -; j_call: TRBJ2-1; d_call: -; cdr3_nt: TGTGCCACCAGTGATGGGGGCTCCTACAATGAGCAGTTCTTC; cdr3_aa: CATSDGGSYNEQFF
v_call: TRBV9; clone_size: -; j_call: TRBJ2-2; d_call: -; cdr3_nt: TGTGCCAGCAGCGTTGGGGGACTCGGCACCGGGGAGCTGTTTTTT; cdr3_aa: CASSVGGLGTGELFF
v_call: TRBV11-2; clone_size: -; j_call: TRBJ2-7; d_call: -; cdr3_nt: TGTGCCAGCAGCTTAGCAGGGCCTTACGAGCAGTACTTC; cdr3_aa: CASSLAGPYEQYF
v_call: TRBV7-8; clone_size: -; j_call: TRBJ2-7; d_call: TRBD2; cdr3_nt: TGTGCCAGCAGCCCGACTAGCGGGGGTTCCCACGAGCAGTACTTC; cdr3_aa: CASSPTSGGSHEQYF
v_call: TRBV7-7; clone_size: -; j_call: TRBJ1-4; d_call: -; cdr3_nt: TGTGCCAGCAGCTTGAACAGGGTTAATGAAAAACTGTTTTTT; cdr3_aa: CASSLNRVNEKLFF
v_call: TRBV4-3; clone_size: once; j_call: TRBJ1-1; d_call: TRBD1; cdr3_nt: TGCGCCAGCAGCCAACAAAGACAGGGTAGGGCTTTCTTT; cdr3_aa: CASSQQRQGRAFF
v_call: TRBV7-2; clone_size: once; j_call: TRBJ1-4; d_call: TRBD1; cdr3_nt: TGTGCCAGCAGCTTCCGGGACAGGGGGAGTGAAAAACTGTTTTTT; cdr3_aa: CASSFRDRGSEKLFF
v_call: TRBV6-2/TRBV6-3; clone_size: -; j_call: TRBJ1-1; d_call: -; cdr3_nt: TGTGCCAGCAGTTACCTATTACTCATGAACACTGAAGCTTTCTTT; cdr3_aa: CASSYLLLMNTEAFF
v_call: TRBV28; clone_size: -; j_call: TRBJ2-2; d_call: -; cdr3_nt: TGTGCCAGCAGTTTCGTCCCCGGGACACCGAGGACCGGGGAGCTGTTTTTT; cdr3_aa: CASSFVPGTPRTGELFF
v_call: TRBV7-9; clone_size: -; j_call: TRBJ2-5; d_call: -; cdr3_nt: TGTGCCAGCAGCTACCTTGAAGAGACCCAGTACTTC; cdr3_aa: CASSYLEETQYF
v_call: TRBV13; clone_size: few; j_call: TRBJ2-7; d_call: -; cdr3_nt: TGTGCCAGCAGCTTGGGCCGCGTCTCCTACGAGCAGTACTTC; cdr3_aa: CASSLGRVSYEQYF
v_call: TRBV19; clone_size: -; j_call: TRBJ1-5; d_call: -; cdr3_nt: TGTGCCAGTAGTATGAGGGGACAATCGGCCCAGCATTTT; cdr3_aa: CASSMRGQSAQHF
v_call: TRBV5-1; clone_size: once; j_call: TRBJ2-5; d_call: -; cdr3_nt: TGCGCCAGCAGCTCTCCAGTGGGGTTGGTTGAGACCCAGTACTTC; cdr3_aa: CASSSPVGLVETQYF
v_call: TRBV12-3/TRBV12-4; clone_size: -; j_call: TRBJ2-7; d_call: -; cdr3_nt: TGTGCCAGCAGCCGATTTTACGAGCAGTACTTC; cdr3_aa: CASSRFYEQYF
v_call: TRBV3-1/TRBV3-2; clone_size: -; j_call: TRBJ1-5; d_call: -; cdr3_nt: TGTGCCAGCAGCCAAAGGACGTCAGGTCAGCCCCAGCATTTT; cdr3_aa: CASSQRTSGQPQHF
v_call: TRBV30; clone_size: -; j_call: TRBJ1-6; d_call: -; cdr3_nt: TGTGCCTGGTTTGGGCGAGACGGTTCACCCCTCCACTTT; cdr3_aa: CAWFGRDGSPLHF
v_call: TRBV24-1; clone_size: -; j_call: TRBJ2-7; d_call: TRBD2; cdr3_nt: TGTGCCACCAGTGACGGGACTAGCGGGAACTACGAGCAGTACTTC; cdr3_aa: CATSDGTSGNYEQYF
v_call: TRBV18; clone_size: once; j_call: TRBJ1-4; d_call: -; cdr3_nt: TGTGCCAGCTCACCATCGGCAGCAACTAATGAAAAACTGTTTTTT; cdr3_aa: CASSPSAATNEKLFF
v_call: TRBV7-3; clone_size: -; j_call: TRBJ2-1; d_call: TRBD2; cdr3_nt: TGTGCCAGCAGTCCTGGACTAGCGGGGGGCAATGAGCAGTTCTTC; cdr3_aa: CASSPGLAGGNEQFF
v_call: TRBV5-1; clone_size: -; j_call: TRBJ2-7; d_call: -; cdr3_nt: TGCGCCAGCAGGGGGGATAGTACGACCTACGAGCAGTACTTC; cdr3_aa: CASRGDSTTYEQYF
v_call: TRBV18; clone_size: -; j_call: TRBJ2-7; d_call: -; cdr3_nt: TGTGCCAGCTCACCTACAGGGTCTCGCTCCTACGAGCAGTACTTC; cdr3_aa: CASSPTGSRSYEQYF
v_call: TRBV3-1/TRBV3-2; clone_size: -; j_call: TRBJ2-5; d_call: TRBD2; cdr3_nt: TGTGCCAGCAGCCTCAGCGGGGGGCAGGAGACCCAGTACTTC; cdr3_aa: CASSLSGGQETQYF
v_call: TRBV6-2/TRBV6-3; clone_size: -; j_call: TRBJ1-1; d_call: -; cdr3_nt: TGTGCCAGCAGCTGGGGGGGCCTGGGCACTGAAGCTTTCTTT; cdr3_aa: CASSWGGLGTEAFF
v_call: TRBV4-1; clone_size: -; j_call: TRBJ2-1; d_call: TRBD1; cdr3_nt: TGCGCCAGCAGCCAAGATCAGTGGTCAGGGGGTAGGAATGAGCAGTTCTTC; cdr3_aa: CASSQDQWSGGRNEQFF
v_call: TRBV6-2/TRBV6-3; clone_size: -; j_call: TRBJ2-7; d_call: TRBD2; cdr3_nt: TGTGCCAGCAGTTACTCTGTACTAGCGAGACACTACGAGCAGTACTTC; cdr3_aa: CASSYSVLARHYEQYF
v_call: TRBV6-5; clone_size: -; j_call: TRBJ2-1; d_call: TRBD2; cdr3_nt: TGTGCCAGCAGTTACCGGGGGGGCTTCTCCTACAATGAGCAGTTCTTC; cdr3_aa: CASSYRGGFSYNEQFF
v_call: TRBV5-4; clone_size: once; j_call: TRBJ2-6; d_call: -; cdr3_nt: TGTGCCAGCAGCTTGGTTGGGGCTGGGGCCAACGTCCTGACTTTC; cdr3_aa: CASSLVGAGANVLTF
v_call: TRBV7-2; clone_size: -; j_call: TRBJ1-5; d_call: TRBD1; cdr3_nt: TGTGCCAGCAGCTCGACAGGGCTAAGGAATCAGCCCCAGCATTTT; cdr3_aa: CASSSTGLRNQPQHF
v_call: TRBV6-2/TRBV6-3; clone_size: -; j_call: TRBJ1-1; d_call: -; cdr3_nt: TGTGCCAGCAGTTACTCGACAATCCACCTCACTGAAGCTTTCTTT; cdr3_aa: CASSYSTIHLTEAFF
v_call: TRBV4-3; clone_size: once; j_call: TRBJ1-2; d_call: -; cdr3_nt: TGCGCCAGCAGCCAAGAAAGACAGGACACTAACTATGGCTACACCTTC; cdr3_aa: CASSQERQDTNYGYTF
v_call: TRBV29-1; clone_size: -; j_call: TRBJ1-1; d_call: -; cdr3_nt: TGCAGCGGGGGACAAGTTTTGAACACTGAAGCTTTCTTT; cdr3_aa: CSGGQVLNTEAFF
v_call: TRBV5-6; clone_size: -; j_call: TRBJ1-6; d_call: -; cdr3_nt: TGTGCCAGCAGCTTGGACGCCGCTCTGGGTTCACCCCTCCACTTT; cdr3_aa: CASSLDAALGSPLHF